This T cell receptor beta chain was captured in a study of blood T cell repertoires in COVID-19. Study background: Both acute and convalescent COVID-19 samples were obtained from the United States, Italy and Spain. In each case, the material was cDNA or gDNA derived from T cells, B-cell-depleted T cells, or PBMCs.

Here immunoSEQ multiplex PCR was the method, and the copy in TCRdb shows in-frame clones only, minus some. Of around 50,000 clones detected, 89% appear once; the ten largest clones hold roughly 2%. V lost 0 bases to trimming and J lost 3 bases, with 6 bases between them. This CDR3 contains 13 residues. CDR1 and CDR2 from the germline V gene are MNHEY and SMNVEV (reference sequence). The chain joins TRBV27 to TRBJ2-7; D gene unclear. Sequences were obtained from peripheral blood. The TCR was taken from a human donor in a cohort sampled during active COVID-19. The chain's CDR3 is CASSLSAHYEQYF. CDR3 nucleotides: TGTGCCAGCAGTTTATCGGCTCACTACGAGCAGTACTTC.